The 7 T cell receptor beta chains reported below all come from one sample, sequenced in a study of T-cell memory formation after mild COVID-19. TCRdb called the 5' RACE reads again in MiXCR, with one record for every CDR3 protein. The table includes roughly 450,000 distinct CDR3 sequences, around a sixth detected once. Sequenced: PBMCs or a T cell subset sorted from them (not recorded which). The receptor set was obtained from an adult woman who had mild COVID-19 (a few samples of this study predate the infection). Cell type and time point are not known.

This clonotype came up a few times. The V and J genes are TRBV5-1 and TRBJ1-1; TRBD1 might be the D (5 bases). This CDR3 has 14 amino acids. CDR1 and CDR2 (germline): SGHRS, YFSETQ. V was clipped by 2 bases and J by 11 bases, with 19 bases between them. CDR3 in amino acids: CASSLSPGTASAFF. In DNA form, the CDR3 reads TGCGCCAGCAGCTTATCTCCTGGGACTGCCTCGGCTTTCTTT.

This clonotype has more than one count but fewer than ten. The J gene is TRBJ2-3, the V gene TRBV19; D is undetermined. CDR1 LNHDA and CDR2 SQIVND come from the germline V gene (reference sequence). The CDR3 has 14 residues. V gave up 2 bases and J gave up 3 bases, with 9 bases separating them. The CDR3 region is CASSIPRDTDTQYF. The CDR3 DNA reads TGTGCCAGTAGTATACCTCGAGATACAGATACGCAGTATTTT.

This chain connects TRBV7-9 to TRBJ1-2; TRBD1 matches 8 bases. The CDR3 length is 19 residues. Germline CDR1 and CDR2: SEHNR and FQNEAQ (reference sequence). Losses at the gene ends were 5 bases for V and 2 bases for J; bases not matched to a gene: 19. The CDR3, as DNA: TGTGCCAGCAGCCCAACGGGAAAACCGTGGGCAGGGGGCAACTATGGCTACACCTTC. It is translated as CASSPTGKPWAGGNYGYTF.

This chain links TRBV12-3 or TRBV12-4 with TRBJ1-6; D is unresolved. V was pared by 7 bases and J by 7 bases, with 11 bases between. The CDR3 has 13 amino acids. CDR3: CASNPGGNSPLHF. In DNA, the CDR3 is TGTGCCAGCAATCCAGGTGGAAATTCACCCCTCCACTTT.

This clonotype was seen more than once but under ten times. The DNA of the CDR3 is TGTGCCAGCAGTTTTAGACAGGCGTATCAGCCCCAGCATTTT. Protein: CASSFRQAYQPQHF. V usage is TRBV12-3 or TRBV12-4 and J usage is TRBJ1-5; D might be TRBD1 (6 bases). V lost 3 bases, J lost 5 bases, and 11 bases lay in between. This CDR3 comprises 14 residues.

V gene TRBV5-1 combines with J gene TRBJ2-1; D possibly corresponds to TRBD2 (7 bases). V was cut by 5 bases and J by 2 bases, with 14 bases left in between. This CDR3 region has 15 residues. The germline gives CDR1 SGHRS, CDR2 YFSETQ. CDR3 amino acids: CASRGSGGTYNEQFF. CDR3 DNA sequence: TGCGCCAGCAGAGGGTCGGGGGGCACCTACAATGAGCAGTTCTTC.

The chain recombines TRBV5-1 with TRBJ1-3, with D unresolved. The CDR3 is made up of 14 amino acids. Germline-derived CDR1 and CDR2 are SGHRS and YFSETQ. V was pared by 4 bases and J by 5 bases, with 13 bases between. CDR3 DNA: TGCGCCAGCAGCCCTTCGACGGCCAGAAACACCATATATTTT. It yields the protein CASSPSTARNTIYF.